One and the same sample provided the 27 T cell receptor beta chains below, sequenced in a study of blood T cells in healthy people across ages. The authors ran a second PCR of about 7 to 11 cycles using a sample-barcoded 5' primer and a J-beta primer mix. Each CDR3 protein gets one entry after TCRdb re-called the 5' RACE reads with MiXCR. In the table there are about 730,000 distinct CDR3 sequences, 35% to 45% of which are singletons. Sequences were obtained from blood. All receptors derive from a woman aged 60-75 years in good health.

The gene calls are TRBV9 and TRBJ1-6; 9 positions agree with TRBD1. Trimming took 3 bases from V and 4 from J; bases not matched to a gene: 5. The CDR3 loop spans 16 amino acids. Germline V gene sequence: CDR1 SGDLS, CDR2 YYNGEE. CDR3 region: CASSDGTGTYNSPLHF. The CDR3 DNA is TGTGCCAGCAGCGACGGGACAGGGACTTATAATTCACCCCTCCACTTT.

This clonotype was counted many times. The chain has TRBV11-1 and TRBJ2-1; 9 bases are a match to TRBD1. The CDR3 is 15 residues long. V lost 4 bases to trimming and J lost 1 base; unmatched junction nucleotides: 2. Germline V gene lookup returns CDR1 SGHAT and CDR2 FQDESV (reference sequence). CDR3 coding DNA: TGTGCCAGCAGCTCGGACAGGGGATCCTACAATGAGCAGTTCTTC. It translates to CASSSDRGSYNEQFF. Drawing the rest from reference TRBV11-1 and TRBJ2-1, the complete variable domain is EAEVAQSPRYKITEKSQAVAFWCDPISGHATLYWYRQILGQGPELLVQFQDESVVDDSQLPKDRFSAERLKGVDSTLKIQPAELGDSAMYLCASSSDRGSYNEQFFGPGTRLTVL.

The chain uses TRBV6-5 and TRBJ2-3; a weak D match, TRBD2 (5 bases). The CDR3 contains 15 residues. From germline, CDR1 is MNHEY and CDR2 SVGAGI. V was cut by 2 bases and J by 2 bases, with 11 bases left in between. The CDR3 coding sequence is TGTGCCAGCAGTTACCCGAGGGATAACACAGATACGCAGTATTTT. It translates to CASSYPRDNTDTQYF.

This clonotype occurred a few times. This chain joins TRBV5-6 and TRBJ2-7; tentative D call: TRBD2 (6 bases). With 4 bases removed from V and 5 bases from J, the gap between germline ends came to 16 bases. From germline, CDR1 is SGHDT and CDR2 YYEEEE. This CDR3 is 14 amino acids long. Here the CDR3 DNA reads TGTGCCAGCAGCGCCGCGGGGTTTCTTAACGAGCAGTACTTC. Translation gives CASSAAGFLNEQYF. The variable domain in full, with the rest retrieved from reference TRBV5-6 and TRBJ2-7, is DAGVTQSPTHLIKTRGQQVTLRCSPKSGHDTVSWYQQALGQGPQFIFQYYEEEERQRGNFPDRFSGHQFPNYSSELNVNALLLGDSALYLCASSAAGFLNEQYFGPGTRLTVT.

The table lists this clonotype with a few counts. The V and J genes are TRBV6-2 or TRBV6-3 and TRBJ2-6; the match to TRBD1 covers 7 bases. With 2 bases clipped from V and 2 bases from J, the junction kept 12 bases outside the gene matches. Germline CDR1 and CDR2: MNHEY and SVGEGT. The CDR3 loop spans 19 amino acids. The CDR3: CASSYTSLTQGAGANVLTF. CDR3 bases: TGTGCCAGCAGTTACACCTCATTAACTCAGGGGGCTGGGGCCAACGTCCTGACTTTC.

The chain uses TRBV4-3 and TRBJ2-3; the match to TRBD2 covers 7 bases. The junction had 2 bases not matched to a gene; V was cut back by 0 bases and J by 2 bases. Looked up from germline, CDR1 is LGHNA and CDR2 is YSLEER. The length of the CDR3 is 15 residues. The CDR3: CASSQEGGDTDTQYF. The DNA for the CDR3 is TGCGCCAGCAGCCAAGAGGGAGGGGACACAGATACGCAGTATTTT.

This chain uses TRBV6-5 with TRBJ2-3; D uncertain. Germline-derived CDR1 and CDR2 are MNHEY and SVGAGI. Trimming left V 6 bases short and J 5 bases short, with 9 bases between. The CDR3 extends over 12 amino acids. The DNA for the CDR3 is TGTGCCAGCAGGAATGAAGGAGATACGCAGTATTTT. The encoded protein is CASRNEGDTQYF.

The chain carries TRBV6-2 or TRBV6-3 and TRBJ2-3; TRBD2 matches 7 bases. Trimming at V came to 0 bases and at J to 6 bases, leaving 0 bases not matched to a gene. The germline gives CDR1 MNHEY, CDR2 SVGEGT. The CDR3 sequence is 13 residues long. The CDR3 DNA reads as TGTGCCAGCAGTTACTCCGGGGGGGATACGCAGTATTTT. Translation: CASSYSGGDTQYF.

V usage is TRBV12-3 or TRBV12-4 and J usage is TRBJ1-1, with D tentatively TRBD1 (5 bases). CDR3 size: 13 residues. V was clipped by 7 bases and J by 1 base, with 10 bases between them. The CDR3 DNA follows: TGTGCCAGCAATCTGGGGGGGAACACTGAAGCTTTCTTT. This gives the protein CASNLGGNTEAFF.

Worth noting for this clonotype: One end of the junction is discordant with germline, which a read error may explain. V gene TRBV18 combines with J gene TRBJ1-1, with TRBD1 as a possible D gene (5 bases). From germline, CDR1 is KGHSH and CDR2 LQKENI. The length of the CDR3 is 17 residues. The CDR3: CASSPVRQGPMNAEAFF. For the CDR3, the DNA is TGTGCCAGCTCACCGGTTCGGCAGGGCCCGATGAACGCTGAAGCTTTCTTT.

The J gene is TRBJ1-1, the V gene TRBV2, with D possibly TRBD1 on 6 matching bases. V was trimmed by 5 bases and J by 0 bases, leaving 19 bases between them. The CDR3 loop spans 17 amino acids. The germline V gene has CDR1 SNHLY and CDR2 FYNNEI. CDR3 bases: TGTGCCAGCAGTCCTGGGACACCGGTCGCCTTGAACACTGAAGCTTTCTTT. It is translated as CASSPGTPVALNTEAFF. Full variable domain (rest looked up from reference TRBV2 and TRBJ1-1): EPEVTQTPSHQVTQMGQEVILRCVPISNHLYFYWYRQILGQKVEFLVSFYNNEISEKSEIFDDQFSVERPDGSNFTLKIRSTKLEDSAMYFCASSPGTPVALNTEAFFGQGTRLTVV.

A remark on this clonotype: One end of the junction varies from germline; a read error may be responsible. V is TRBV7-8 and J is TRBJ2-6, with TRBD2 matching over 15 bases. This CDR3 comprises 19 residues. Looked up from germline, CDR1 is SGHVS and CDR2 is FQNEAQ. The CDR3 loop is CACRTSGRAGNPGANVLTF. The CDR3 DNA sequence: TGTGCCTGCAGGACTAGCGGGAGGGCCGGGAACCCTGGGGCCAACGTCCTGACTTTC.

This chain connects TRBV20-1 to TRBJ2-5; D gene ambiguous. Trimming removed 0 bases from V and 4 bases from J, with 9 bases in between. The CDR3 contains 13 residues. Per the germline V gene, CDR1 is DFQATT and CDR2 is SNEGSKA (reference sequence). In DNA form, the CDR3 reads TGCAGTGCTAGAGACGCCGACCGAGAGACCCAGTACTTC. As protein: CSARDADRETQYF.

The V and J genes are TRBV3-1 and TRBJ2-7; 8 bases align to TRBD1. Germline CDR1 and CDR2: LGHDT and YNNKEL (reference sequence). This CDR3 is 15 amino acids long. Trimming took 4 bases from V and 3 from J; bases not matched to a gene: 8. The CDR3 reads CASSLSYDRGYEQYF. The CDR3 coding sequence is TGTGCCAGCAGCCTTAGCTACGACAGGGGCTACGAGCAGTACTTC.

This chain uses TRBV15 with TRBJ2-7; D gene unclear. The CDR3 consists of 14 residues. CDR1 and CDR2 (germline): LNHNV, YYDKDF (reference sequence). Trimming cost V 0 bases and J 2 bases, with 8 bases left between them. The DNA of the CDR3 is TGTGCCACCAGCAGAGATAGGGTAACCTACGAGCAGTACTTC. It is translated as CATSRDRVTYEQYF.

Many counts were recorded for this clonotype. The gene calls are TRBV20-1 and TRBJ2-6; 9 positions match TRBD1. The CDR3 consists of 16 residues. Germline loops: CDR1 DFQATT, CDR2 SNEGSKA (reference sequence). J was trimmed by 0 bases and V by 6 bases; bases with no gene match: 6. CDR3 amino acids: CSARGQGDSGANVLTF. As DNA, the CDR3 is TGCAGTGCCCGGGGACAGGGCGACTCTGGGGCCAACGTCCTGACTTTC.

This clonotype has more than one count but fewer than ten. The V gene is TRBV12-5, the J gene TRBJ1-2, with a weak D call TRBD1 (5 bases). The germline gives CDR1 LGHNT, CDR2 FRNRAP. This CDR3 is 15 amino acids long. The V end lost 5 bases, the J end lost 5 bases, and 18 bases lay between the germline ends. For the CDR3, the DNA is TGTGCTAGTGGTCCCCTCCGGGACTCTTATTATGGCTACACCTTC. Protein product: CASGPLRDSYYGYTF.

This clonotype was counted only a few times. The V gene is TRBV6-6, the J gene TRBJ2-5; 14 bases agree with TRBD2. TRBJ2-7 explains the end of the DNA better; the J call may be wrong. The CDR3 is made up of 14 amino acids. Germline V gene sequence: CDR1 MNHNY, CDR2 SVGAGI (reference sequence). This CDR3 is CASSHGTSGSEQYF. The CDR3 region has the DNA TGTGCCAGCAGTCATGGGACTAGCGGGAGCGAGCAGTACTTC.

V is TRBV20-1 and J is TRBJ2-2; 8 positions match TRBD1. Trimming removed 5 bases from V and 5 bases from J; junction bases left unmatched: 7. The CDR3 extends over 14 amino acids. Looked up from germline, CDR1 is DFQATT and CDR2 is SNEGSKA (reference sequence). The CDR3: CSAPDRGLTGELFF. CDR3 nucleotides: TGCAGTGCTCCCGACAGGGGTTTGACCGGGGAGCTGTTTTTT.

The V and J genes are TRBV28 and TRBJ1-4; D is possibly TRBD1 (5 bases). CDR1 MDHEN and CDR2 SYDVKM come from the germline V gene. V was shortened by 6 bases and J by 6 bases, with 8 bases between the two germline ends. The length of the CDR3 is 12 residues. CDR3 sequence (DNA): TGTGCCAGCAGACTCAGGGATGAAAAACTGTTTTTT. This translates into CASRLRDEKLFF. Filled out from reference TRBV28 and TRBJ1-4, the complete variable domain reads DVKVTQSSRYLVKRTGEKVFLECVQDMDHENMFWYRQDPGLGLRLIYFSYDVKMKEKGDIPEGYSVSREKKERFSLILESASTNQTSMYLCASRLRDEKLFFGSGTQLSVL.

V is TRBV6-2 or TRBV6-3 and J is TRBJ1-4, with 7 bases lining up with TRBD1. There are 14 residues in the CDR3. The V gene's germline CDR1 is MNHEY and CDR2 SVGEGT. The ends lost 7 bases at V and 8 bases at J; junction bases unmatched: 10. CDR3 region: CASNAPDRREKLFF. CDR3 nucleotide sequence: TGTGCCAGCAATGCTCCGGACAGGAGAGAAAAACTGTTTTTT.

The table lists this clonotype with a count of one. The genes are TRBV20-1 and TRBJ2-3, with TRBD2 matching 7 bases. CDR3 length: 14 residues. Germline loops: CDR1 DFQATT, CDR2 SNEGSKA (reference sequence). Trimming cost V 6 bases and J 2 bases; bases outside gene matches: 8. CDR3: CSAEVAGLTDTQYF. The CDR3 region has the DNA TGCAGTGCGGAGGTAGCGGGCCTCACAGATACGCAGTATTTT.

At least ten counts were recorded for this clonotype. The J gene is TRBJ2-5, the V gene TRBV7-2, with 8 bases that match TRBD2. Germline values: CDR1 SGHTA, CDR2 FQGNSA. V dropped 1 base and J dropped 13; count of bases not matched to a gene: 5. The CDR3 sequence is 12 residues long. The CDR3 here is CASSLEGRGAYF. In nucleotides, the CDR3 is TGTGCCAGCAGCTTAGAAGGGCGGGGGGCGTACTTC.

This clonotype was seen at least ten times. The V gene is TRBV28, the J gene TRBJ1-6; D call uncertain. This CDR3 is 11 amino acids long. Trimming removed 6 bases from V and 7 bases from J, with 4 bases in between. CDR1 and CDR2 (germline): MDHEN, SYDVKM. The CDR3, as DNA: TGTGCCAGCAGCTCAAATTCACCCCTCCACTTT. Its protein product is CASSSNSPLHF.

This CDR3 reads CASSLPTGRNEQFF. CDR3 sequence (DNA): TGTGCCAGCAGTCTCCCTACCGGCCGGAATGAGCAGTTCTTC. This chain uses TRBV12-3 or TRBV12-4 with TRBJ2-1, with no clear D. The V gene lost 5 bases and the J gene lost 7 bases, with 15 bases spanning the gap. CDR3 length: 14 residues.

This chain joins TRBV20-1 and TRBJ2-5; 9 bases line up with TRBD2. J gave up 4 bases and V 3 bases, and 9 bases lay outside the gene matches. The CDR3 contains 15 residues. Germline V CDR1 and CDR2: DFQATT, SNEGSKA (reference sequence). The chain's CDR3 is CSARGGRAVRETQYF. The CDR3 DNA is TGCAGTGCTAGGGGCGGGAGGGCCGTCAGAGAGACCCAGTACTTC.

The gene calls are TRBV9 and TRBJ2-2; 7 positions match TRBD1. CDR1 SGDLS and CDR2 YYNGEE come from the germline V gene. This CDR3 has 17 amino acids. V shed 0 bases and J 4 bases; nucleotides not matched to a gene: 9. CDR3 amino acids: CASSVGGQGVATGELFF. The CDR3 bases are TGTGCCAGCAGCGTAGGAGGTCAGGGGGTTGCCACCGGGGAGCTGTTTTTT.